The 15 T cell receptor beta chains reported below all come from one sample, sequenced in a study of CDR3 diversity in severe acne. Via MiXCR, TCRdb re-called the PCR reads, giving one row per CDR3 protein. This table has approximately 79,000 distinct CDR3 sequences, 45% to 55% appearing once. Specimen: blood. Receptors originate from a male donor in good health, serving as a control.

The rearrangement links TRBV25-1 to TRBJ1-5; weak D call: TRBD1 (5 bases). The CDR3 runs 14 residues. V lost 5 bases to trimming and J lost 4 bases, with 12 bases between them. From germline, CDR1 is MGHDK and CDR2 SYGVNS. In DNA form, the CDR3 reads TGTGCCAGCAGTTTGATTAGGGGAAATCAGCCCCAGCATTTT. It yields the protein CASSLIRGNQPQHF.

The V call is TRBV7-6, the J call TRBJ2-7; 7 positions match TRBD1. The J segment lost 3 bases and the V segment lost 5 bases, leaving 13 bases of the junction unmatched. CDR1 and CDR2 from the germline V gene are SGHVS and FNYEAQ. This CDR3 comprises 16 residues. The CDR3: CASSREIGTAFYEQYF. CDR3 DNA: TGTGCCAGCAGCAGAGAAATAGGGACAGCCTTCTACGAGCAGTACTTC. The whole variable domain, filled in from reference TRBV7-6 and TRBJ2-7, reads GAGVSQSPRYKVTKRGQDVALRCDPISGHVSLYWYRQALGQGPEFLTYFNYEAQQDKSGLPNDRFSAERPEGSISTLTIQRTEQRDSAMYRCASSREIGTAFYEQYFGPGTRLTVT.

In its sample, this clonotype was seen a few times. The rearrangement joins TRBV20-1 to TRBJ1-3, with D hard to call. V was shortened by 3 bases and J by 0 bases, with 6 bases between the two germline ends. Per the germline V gene, CDR1 is DFQATT and CDR2 is SNEGSKA (reference sequence). CDR3 length: 13 amino acids. The CDR3 is CSARWGSGNTIYF. For the CDR3, the DNA is TGCAGTGCTAGGTGGGGCTCTGGAAACACCATATATTTT.

The chain has TRBV5-4 and TRBJ2-3; TRBD2 might be the D (7 bases). The germline V gene encodes CDR1 SGHNT and CDR2 YYREEE (reference sequence). The CDR3 consists of 15 residues. The ends were cut back, 0 bases at V and 6 bases at J, with 14 bases in the middle. CDR3 nucleotide sequence: TGTGCCAGCAGCTTGGAAGGGGGGGCGAGGGATACGCAGTATTTT. Translating gives CASSLEGGARDTQYF. The full variable domain, rest sourced from reference TRBV5-4 and TRBJ2-3, is ETGVTQSPTHLIKTRGQQVTLRCSSQSGHNTVSWYQQALGQGPQFIFQYYREEENGRGNFPPRFSGLQFPNYSSELNVNALELDDSALYLCASSLEGGARDTQYFGPGTRLTVL.

The rearrangement links TRBV11-3 to TRBJ2-5; 8 nucleotides line up with TRBD2. V gave up 4 bases and J gave up 4 bases; unmatched junction bases: 8. The length of the CDR3 is 15 residues. In germline, CDR1 is SGHNT, CDR2 YENEEA. The CDR3 is CASSSAAGAGETQYF. The CDR3 nucleotides are TGTGCCAGCAGCTCCGCAGCGGGAGCTGGAGAGACCCAGTACTTC.

This clonotype was detected ten times or more. Since the CDR3 does not end with the conserved phenylalanine or tryptophan, this likely comes from a read error. The chain recombines TRBV9 with TRBJ2-5; 8 nucleotides line up with TRBD2. Germline values: CDR1 SGDLS, CDR2 YYNGEE. This CDR3 spans 16 amino acids. J lost 4 bases, V lost 4 bases, and 12 bases had no gene match. For the CDR3, the DNA is TGTGCCAGCAGCATATCAATGGGGCTAGCGGGAGAGACCCAGTACCTC. Translation: CASSISMGLAGETQYL.

The V gene is TRBV24-1, the J gene TRBJ2-5; 8 positions match TRBD1. Germline V gene lookup returns CDR1 KGHDR and CDR2 SFDVKD. The CDR3 spans 15 residues. V was clipped by 7 bases and J by 4 bases; unmatched bases: 10. CDR3 loop: CATSNHADRGETQYF. The CDR3, as DNA: TGTGCCACCAGCAACCACGCCGACAGGGGAGAGACCCAGTACTTC.

This clonotype was counted ten times or more. The J gene is TRBJ2-3, the V gene TRBV6-4, with a tentative D call TRBD2 (5 bases). V lost 6 bases and J lost 0, with 13 bases in between. The CDR3 has 15 amino acids. In germline, CDR1 is MRHNA, CDR2 SNTAGT. The CDR3, as DNA: TGTGCCAGCAGCGTGATGGGCGGGAGCACAGATACGCAGTATTTT. Protein product: CASSVMGGSTDTQYF.

This clonotype occurred once. The chain carries TRBV20-1 and TRBJ2-7; the match to TRBD1 covers 11 bases. J gave up 6 bases and V 6 bases, and 7 bases lay outside the gene matches. The CDR3 is 13 residues long. Per germline, CDR1 DFQATT and CDR2 SNEGSKA (reference sequence). CDR3 bases: TGCAGTGCCCGAGCGGACAGGGGGCTCGAGCAGTACTTC. It translates to CSARADRGLEQYF.

This clonotype was seen a few times. The chain is built from TRBV7-9 and TRBJ1-6; TRBD1 might be the D (6 bases). The CDR3 loop spans 15 amino acids. In germline, CDR1 is SEHNR, CDR2 FQNEAQ (reference sequence). V was shortened by 5 bases and J by 6 bases, with 14 bases between the two germline ends. The CDR3 nucleotides are TGTGCCAGCAGCAAGGACAAGGGGGTTAATTCACCCCTCCACTTT. This encodes CASSKDKGVNSPLHF.

This clonotype occurred once. This sequence joins TRBV7-3 and TRBJ1-1; D unclear. Germline CDR1 is SGHTA and CDR2 is FQGTGA. The CDR3 totals 15 residues. The germline V and J ends were trimmed by 2 bases and 0 bases, with 10 bases remaining between them. The CDR3 nucleotides read TGTGCCAGCAGCTTAGTAGGCGGCTTGAACACTGAAGCTTTCTTT. Translation: CASSLVGGLNTEAFF. Combining the CDR3 with reference TRBV7-3 and TRBJ1-1 gives the whole variable domain GAGVSQTPSNKVTEKGKYVELRCDPISGHTALYWYRQSLGQGPEFLIYFQGTGAADDSGLPNDRFFAVRPEGSVSTLKIQRTERGDSAVYLCASSLVGGLNTEAFFGQGTRLTVV.

The V call is TRBV6-2 or TRBV6-3, the J call TRBJ1-1; D perhaps matches TRBD1 (6 bases). There are 12 residues in the CDR3. Germline V gene lookup returns CDR1 MNHEY and CDR2 SVGEGT. Trimming shortened V by 7 bases and J by 3 bases, and 9 bases separated the two germline ends. CDR3: CASKSGDTEAFF. The DNA for the CDR3 is TGTGCCAGCAAATCAGGGGACACTGAAGCTTTCTTT.

Many counts were recorded for this clonotype. This sequence joins TRBV11-2 and TRBJ2-2; 9 positions agree with TRBD1. The V segment lost 5 bases and the J segment 3 bases; nucleotides outside the gene matches: 13. This CDR3 is 18 amino acids long. The germline gives CDR1 SGHAT, CDR2 FQNNGV. The DNA for the CDR3 is TGTGCCAGCAGCAGCGTGAGTGGACAGGGGCGGCACACCGGGGAGCTGTTTTTT. Translated: CASSSVSGQGRHTGELFF.

The chain has TRBV9 and TRBJ2-7; 13 bases fit TRBD2. The ends lost 0 bases at V and 0 bases at J; junction bases unmatched: 12. Germline CDR1 reads SGDLS; CDR2 reads YYNGEE. This CDR3 region has 20 residues. CDR3 sequence reads: CASSVGRGGLAGALSYEQYF. The CDR3 DNA is TGTGCCAGCAGCGTAGGAAGGGGAGGACTAGCGGGAGCCCTCTCCTACGAGCAGTACTTC.

Note on this clonotype: A read error is likely, as this CDR3 ends without the conserved phenylalanine or tryptophan. The rearrangement uses TRBV25-1 and TRBJ1-2; 8 positions match TRBD1. Per the germline V gene, CDR1 is MGHDK and CDR2 is SYGVNS. There are 14 residues in the CDR3. V gave up 4 bases and J gave up 4 bases; unmatched junction bases: 5. CDR3 sequence reads: CASSAQTGVYGYTL. CDR3 sequence (DNA): TGTGCCAGCAGTGCTCAGACAGGGGTCTATGGCTACACCCTC.